This is a list of T cell receptor beta chains from one sample in a study of vaccination and CD4 T cells after COVID-19. Antigen specificity for these receptors is unknown. From the PCR reads, TCRdb called clonotypes with MiXCR, one entry per CDR3 protein. Of about 15,000 distinct CDR3 sequences listed, around 48% are singletons. Sample: CD4+ T cells from blood, cultured in vitro. Receptors were obtained from a human donor who had recovered from COVID-19. Both conserved end residues are part of each CDR3. A D gene is named only where the DNA matches it firmly. Not every row has a clone size; where given, it reads once, few, many or a size class.

v_call	clone_size	j_call	d_call	cdr3_aa	cdr3_nt
TRBV9	-	TRBJ1-1	TRBD1	CASSVGGQALAEAFF	TGTGCCAGCAGCGTAGGAGGACAGGCTTTAGCTGAAGCTTTCTTT
TRBV19	-	TRBJ2-7	-	CASSPRTGKRGYEQYF	TGTGCCAGTAGCCCCCGCACCGGGAAGAGGGGATACGAGCAGTACTTC
TRBV7-8	-	TRBJ1-5	-	CASSFIVNQPQHF	TGTGCCAGCAGCTTTATAGTCAATCAGCCCCAGCATTTT
TRBV21-1	-	TRBJ2-5	-	CASSSSPGHCGETQYF	TGTGCCAGCAGCAGCTCCCCGGGACACTGTGGAGAGACCCAGTACTTC
TRBV24-1	-	TRBJ2-7	-	CATSDGDLYEQYF	TGTGCCACCAGTGATGGGGATCTCTACGAGCAGTACTTC
TRBV21-1	few	TRBJ2-2	-	CASIYKTGTGELFF	TGTGCCAGCATCTATAAAACAGGGACCGGGGAGCTGTTTTTT
TRBV20-1	-	TRBJ1-5	TRBD1	CSVGDSPNQPQHF	TGCAGTGTGGGGGACAGCCCGAATCAGCCCCAGCATTTT
TRBV2	-	TRBJ1-2	-	CASSEGEAYGYTF	TGTGCCAGCAGTGAGGGAGAGGCCTATGGCTACACCTTC
TRBV5-1	-	TRBJ1-2	-	CASSPGGRNYGYTF	TGCGCCAGCAGCCCGGGGGGGCGCAACTATGGCTACACCTTC
TRBV28	few	TRBJ1-5	-	CASSRLQGGNQPQHF	TGTGCCAGCAGTAGACTACAGGGTGGGAATCAGCCCCAGCATTTT
TRBV28	-	TRBJ1-5	-	CASSLKRSWNQPQHF	TGTGCCAGCAGTTTAAAGCGTAGTTGGAATCAGCCCCAGCATTTT
TRBV6-1	-	TRBJ2-1	TRBD2	CASSQRGGRRNEQFF	TGTGCCAGCAGCCAGCGGGGGGGGCGCCGTAATGAGCAGTTCTTC
TRBV5-1	-	TRBJ2-3	TRBD2	CASSPGLAGGRNVDTQYF	TGCGCCAGCAGCCCGGGACTAGCGGGGGGGAGGAACGTGGATACGCAGTATTTT
TRBV11-3	once	TRBJ2-7	-	CASSPPGGYEQYF	TGTGCCAGCAGCCCCCCCGGAGGCTACGAGCAGTACTTC
TRBV11-3	-	TRBJ2-2	-	CASSPRVNTGELFF	TGTGCCAGCAGCCCCCGGGTCAACACCGGGGAGCTGTTTTTT
TRBV12-3/TRBV12-4	-	TRBJ2-7	-	CASSFIGGEQYF	TGTGCCAGCAGTTTTATCGGGGGCGAGCAGTACTTC
TRBV5-1	-	TRBJ2-3	-	CASSSQIGTDTQYF	TGCGCCAGCAGCTCACAGATTGGCACAGATACGCAGTATTTT
TRBV10-3	-	TRBJ2-7	-	CAIRQTGASYEQYF	TGTGCCATCAGGCAGACAGGAGCCTCCTACGAGCAGTACTTC
TRBV6-5	-	TRBJ1-6	-	CASSYSAKQGISPLHF	TGTGCCAGCAGTTACTCAGCAAAACAGGGAATTTCACCCCTCCACTTT
TRBV12-3/TRBV12-4	-	TRBJ2-3	TRBD2	CASSRRTSDADTQYF	TGTGCCAGCAGCCGTAGGACTAGCGACGCAGATACGCAGTATTTT
TRBV2	-	TRBJ2-7	TRBD1	CASRRQGVYEQYF	TGTGCCAGCAGACGACAGGGCGTCTACGAGCAGTACTTC
TRBV11-2	-	TRBJ2-5	TRBD2	CASSLKLAVQETQYF	TGTGCCAGCAGCCTAAAACTAGCGGTCCAAGAGACCCAGTACTTC
TRBV4-3	-	TRBJ1-5	-	CASSQDRRRQMGNQPQHF	TGCGCCAGCAGCCAAGATAGGAGACGACAGATGGGCAATCAGCCCCAGCATTTT
TRBV20-1	-	TRBJ1-2	-	CSAREAAFYGYTF	TGCAGTGCTAGAGAGGCAGCGTTTTATGGCTACACCTTC
TRBV15	-	TRBJ2-5	-	CATSTPGARQETQYF	TGTGCCACCAGCACTCCAGGGGCCCGACAAGAGACCCAGTACTTC
TRBV6-4	-	TRBJ1-3	TRBD1	CASSDRDRDRLSNTIYF	TGTGCCAGCAGTGATAGGGACAGGGATCGACTTTCGAACACCATATATTTT
TRBV7-2	-	TRBJ1-1	-	CASSLAFPNTEAFF	TGTGCCAGCAGCTTAGCGTTCCCTAACACTGAAGCTTTCTTT
TRBV19	few	TRBJ1-2	-	CASTTFRGSPPDGYTF	TGTGCCAGTACGACATTCCGAGGGTCACCGCCGGATGGCTACACCTTC
TRBV6-1	-	TRBJ2-5	-	CASGEGWTVYQETQYF	TGTGCCAGTGGCGAAGGGTGGACAGTGTACCAAGAGACCCAGTACTTC
TRBV2	-	TRBJ1-1	-	CASSRTDSTEAFF	TGTGCCAGCAGTCGGACAGATAGCACTGAAGCTTTCTTT
TRBV11-2	few	TRBJ2-5	-	CASSQNHRETQYF	TGTGCCAGCAGCCAAAACCACCGAGAGACCCAGTACTTC
TRBV7-2	few	TRBJ1-5	-	CASSLLGSNQPQHF	TGTGCCAGCAGCTTGTTAGGTAGCAATCAGCCCCAGCATTTT
TRBV30	-	TRBJ2-1	-	CAWSVQLEQFF	TGTGCCTGGAGTGTACAATTAGAGCAGTTCTTC
TRBV5-1	-	TRBJ1-1	TRBD1	CASSFKRGHTEAFF	TGCGCCAGCAGCTTTAAGAGGGGGCACACTGAAGCTTTCTTT
TRBV19	few	TRBJ1-5	TRBD1	CASSRGTGGVYPTSNQPQHF	TGTGCCAGTAGCAGGGGGACAGGGGGCGTTTACCCTACTAGCAATCAGCCCCAGCATTTT
TRBV28	-	TRBJ2-1	TRBD2	CASSLWSGGRANEQFF	TGTGCCAGCAGTTTATGGTCGGGCGGGAGGGCGAATGAGCAGTTCTTC
TRBV15	-	TRBJ2-5	TRBD2	CAISGLAGAQETQYF	TGTGCCATCTCGGGACTAGCGGGGGCCCAAGAGACCCAGTACTTC